Shown below are 27 T cell receptor beta chains from a single sample sequenced in a study of T cells in Graves' hyperthyroidism and ophthalmopathy. TCR beta CDR3 region amplification was performed from RNA transcripts. During a first-round RT-PCR of the TCR CDR3, the HTBI primer set was used. One entry per CDR3 protein, called by TCRdb with MiXCR from the multiplex PCR reads. The sample carries 400,000 or so distinct CDR3 sequences, roughly 15% recorded once. Sequenced input: blood. The receptors shown here come from a woman aged 55-69 years with Graves' ophthalmopathy.

This clonotype was seen ten or more times. The CDR3 here is CASSQAPGVGGPTVWEQFF. In DNA, the CDR3 is TGTGCCAGCAGCCAAGCCCCTGGGGTTGGCGGACCTACGGTTTGGGAGCAGTTCTTC. This chain joins TRBV3-1 and TRBJ2-1, with D unclear. Per the germline V gene, CDR1 is LGHDT and CDR2 is YNNKEL (reference sequence). V was trimmed by 1 base and J by 10 bases, leaving 29 bases between them. The CDR3 contains 19 residues.

This clonotype showed up many times. The chain combines TRBV6-6 with TRBJ2-1; 9 positions match TRBD1. Germline CDR1 and CDR2: MNHNY and SVGAGI (reference sequence). The CDR3 is 14 amino acids. J was trimmed by 9 bases and V by 2 bases; bases with no gene match: 5. Written as DNA, the CDR3 is TGTGCCAGCAGTTACAGTACAGGGGGCGGTGAGCAGTTCTTC. Translation: CASSYSTGGGEQFF.

This clonotype was seen repeatedly, ten times or more. This sequence joins TRBV7-8 and TRBJ2-7, with 8 bases that match TRBD1. The CDR3 totals 15 residues. V lost 5 bases, J lost 5 bases, and 11 bases stayed unmatched. Germline lookup yields CDR1 SGHVS and CDR2 FQNEAQ. DNA for the CDR3: TGTGCCAGCAGCCAAACAGGGGGACGGGTTCACGAGCAGTACTTC. It yields the protein CASSQTGGRVHEQYF. Based on the CDR3 plus reference TRBV7-8 and TRBJ2-7, the full variable domain is GAGVSQSPRYKVAKRGQDVALRCDPISGHVSLFWYQQALGQGPEFLTYFQNEAQLDKSGLPSDRFFAERPEGSVSTLKIQRTQQEDSAVYLCASSQTGGRVHEQYFGPGTRLTVT.

This clonotype was observed many times. The CDR3, as DNA: TGTGCCAGCAGTGAACGAGACAGGGCCCCGAACACTGAAGCTTTCTTT. Protein product: CASSERDRAPNTEAFF. The chain uses TRBV6-1 and TRBJ1-1, with TRBD1 matching over 7 bases. The ends lost 2 bases at V and 1 base at J; junction bases unmatched: 7. Germline CDR1 is MNHNS and CDR2 is SASEGT. The CDR3 is 16 residues long.

The chain is built from TRBV19 and TRBJ1-1; 9 bases agree with TRBD1. This CDR3 spans 16 amino acids. After removal of 5 bases from V and 1 base from J, the junction contained 8 bases not matched to a gene. Germline CDR1 LNHDA, CDR2 SQIVND (reference sequence). CDR3 bases: TGTGCCAGTAGTTACAGGGGGCGCAATCAGAACACTGAAGCTTTCTTT. Its translation is CASSYRGRNQNTEAFF.

There are a few counts of this clonotype. The chain combines TRBV30 with TRBJ1-5, with D possibly matching TRBD1 (5 bases). Germline CDR1 reads GTSNPN; CDR2 reads SVGIG (reference sequence). This CDR3 has 14 amino acids. With 2 bases removed from V and 5 bases from J, the gap between germline ends came to 13 bases. CDR3 DNA: TGTGCCTGGAGTCGGGAGGGAGGGGATCAGCCCCAGCATTTT. This sequence encodes CAWSREGGDQPQHF.

This clonotype appeared a few times. Written as DNA, the CDR3 is TGTGCCAGCAGTTTAATTAGCGCGAGCTCCTACAATGAGCAGTTCTTC. Its protein is CASSLISASSYNEQFF. This chain joins TRBV27 and TRBJ2-1, with a weak D call TRBD2 (5 bases). Trimming took 2 bases from V and 0 from J, leaving 11 bases between them. Germline assignment: CDR1 MNHEY and CDR2 SMNVEV (reference sequence). This CDR3 region has 16 residues.

V usage is TRBV27 and J usage is TRBJ2-7; TRBD2 is a possible D gene (6 bases). CDR1 is MNHEY and CDR2 is SMNVEV in the germline V gene (reference sequence). V gave up 2 bases and J gave up 4 bases, with 15 bases separating them. This CDR3 is 15 amino acids long. CDR3 in DNA: TGTGCCAGCAGTTTACGGTGGGAGGCTTGGTACGAGCAGTACTTC. Its translation: CASSLRWEAWYEQYF.

This clonotype has only a few counts. This sequence joins TRBV24-1 and TRBJ2-7; TRBD1 or TRBD2 may be the D gene (5 bases each). Germline lookup yields CDR1 KGHDR and CDR2 SFDVKD. Trimming took 4 bases from V and 2 from J, leaving 14 bases between them. This CDR3 has 15 amino acids. DNA of the CDR3: TGTGCCACCAGTGACGCCGGGGACCCAGCCTACGAGCAGTACTTC. Translating it yields CATSDAGDPAYEQYF.

Many counts were recorded for this clonotype. The chain is built from TRBV7-9 and TRBJ2-1, with a tentative D call TRBD1 (6 bases). V shed 5 bases and J shed 0 bases, with 29 bases lying between them. Germline V CDR1 and CDR2: SEHNR, FQNEAQ (reference sequence). The length of the CDR3 is 21 residues. This CDR3 is CASSPKKVGHSVGLSYNEQFF. In DNA, the CDR3 is TGTGCCAGCAGCCCTAAGAAGGTGGGACACTCAGTCGGGCTCTCCTACAATGAGCAGTTCTTC.

This clonotype was counted at least ten times. The rearrangement joins TRBV5-1 to TRBJ2-5, with 7 nucleotides matching TRBD1. V lost 4 bases, J lost 5 bases, and 2 bases stayed unmatched. The CDR3 sequence is 12 residues long. CDR1 and CDR2 from the germline V gene are SGHRS and YFSETQ. The DNA of the CDR3 is TGCGCCAGCAGCACGACAGGGGAGACCCAGTACTTC. Translated: CASSTTGETQYF.

This clonotype occurred many times. The V call is TRBV7-2, the J call TRBJ2-5; 8 bases are shared with TRBD2. V lost 3 bases to trimming and J lost 2 bases; unmatched junction nucleotides: 8. The CDR3 runs to 16 residues. In germline, CDR1 is SGHTA, CDR2 FQGNSA. The CDR3 DNA reads as TGTGCCAGCAGCTTGTCTCTATCTAGCGGGCAAGAGACCCAGTACTTC. This codes for CASSLSLSSGQETQYF.

This clonotype was detected only once. This chain links TRBV6-2 or TRBV6-3 with TRBJ1-2, with unresolved D. The CDR3 contains 12 residues. Trimming shortened V by 5 bases and J by 4 bases, and 8 bases separated the two germline ends. Germline V gene sequence: CDR1 MNHEY, CDR2 SVGEGT. CDR3 coding DNA: TGTGCCAGCAGTGCCTATAGCTATGGCTACACCTTC. This encodes CASSAYSYGYTF.

This clonotype has ten or more counts. This chain uses TRBV28 with TRBJ2-1; 11 nucleotides agree with TRBD2. CDR1 is MDHEN, CDR2 SYDVKM, per germline. J was trimmed by 6 bases and V by 5 bases; bases with no gene match: 6. The CDR3 consists of 15 residues. CDR3 residues: CASSGPGLAANEQFF. In DNA form, the CDR3 reads TGTGCCAGCAGTGGGCCGGGACTAGCGGCCAATGAGCAGTTCTTC.

This clonotype was recorded a few times. This rearrangement joins TRBV19 to TRBJ1-5; TRBD1 matches at 8 bases. The ends lost 5 bases at V and 3 bases at J; junction bases unmatched: 9. Germline V gene lookup returns CDR1 LNHDA and CDR2 SQIVND (reference sequence). This CDR3 is 16 amino acids long. CDR3 loop: CASSVGRQGNNQPQHF. The CDR3 coding sequence is TGTGCCAGTAGTGTCGGGAGACAGGGGAACAATCAGCCCCAGCATTTT.

The rearrangement joins TRBV9 to TRBJ2-1; 10 bases match TRBD2. Trimming took 4 bases from V and 2 from J; bases not matched to a gene: 6. This CDR3 is 16 amino acids long. Per the germline V gene, CDR1 is SGDLS and CDR2 is YYNGEE. The CDR3 bases are TGTGCCAGCAGCCCCCCCGGGACTAGCGCCTACAATGAGCAGTTCTTC. It translates to CASSPPGTSAYNEQFF.

This clonotype showed up just a few times. The chain links TRBV3-1 to TRBJ2-1; D is unclear. Trimming removed 1 base at V and 10 bases at J, with 11 bases between. Germline V gene data show CDR1 as LGHDT and CDR2 as YNNKEL (reference sequence). This CDR3 has 13 residues. The CDR3 DNA follows: TGTGCCAGCAGCCAAGTGTCCCCCCGAGAGCAGTTCTTC. It encodes CASSQVSPREQFF.

The rearrangement links TRBV10-3 to TRBJ2-7; a weak D match, TRBD2 (5 bases). Looked up from germline, CDR1 is ENHRY and CDR2 is SYGVKD. Trimming removed 7 bases at V and 2 bases at J, with 12 bases between. The CDR3 is made up of 13 amino acids. Written as DNA, the CDR3 is TGTGCCATCACCCCTCAGGAGGCCTACGAGCAGTACTTC. Translation gives CAITPQEAYEQYF.

This clonotype was observed at least ten times. The V call is TRBV20-1, the J call TRBJ2-3; 8 nucleotides align to TRBD1. CDR3 length: 13 residues. V lost 8 bases to trimming and J lost 3 bases; unmatched junction nucleotides: 7. CDR1 and CDR2 from the germline V gene are DFQATT and SNEGSKA (reference sequence). The CDR3 region is CSSRTGRTDTQYF. CDR3 DNA: TGCAGTTCTCGGACAGGGAGGACAGATACGCAGTATTTT.

This clonotype was counted between two and nine times. The genes are TRBV9 and TRBJ2-2; D unresolved. The CDR3 has 14 residues. The V end was cut by 1 base, the J end by 7 bases, with 11 bases between. Germline assignment: CDR1 SGDLS and CDR2 YYNGEE. The CDR3 DNA reads as TGTGCCAGCAGCGTAAGATTCCCTGACGGGGAGCTGTTTTTT. Its translation: CASSVRFPDGELFF.

This clonotype came up a few times. V usage is TRBV5-8 and J usage is TRBJ1-4; 9 positions agree with TRBD1. The CDR3 loop spans 17 amino acids. V lost 5 bases and J lost 10; bases outside the gene matches: 18. Germline lookup yields CDR1 SGHTS and CDR2 YDEGEE. The chain's CDR3 is CASSFQQGAGPGGKLFF. CDR3 nucleotide sequence: TGTGCCAGCAGTTTTCAACAGGGGGCGGGTCCCGGGGGAAAACTGTTTTTT.

This clonotype has more than one count but fewer than ten. With a much larger clone just one base away, this may be a read error. The chain has TRBV20-1 and TRBJ2-3, with 11 positions matching TRBD2. The germline CDR1 and CDR2 sequences are DFQATT and SNEGSKA (reference sequence). The CDR3 runs 15 residues. CDR3 in amino acids: CSAFRTSGLTDAQYF. CDR3 nucleotide sequence: TGCAGTGCTTTCAGGACTAGCGGGCTCACAGATGCGCAGTATTTT.

The chain is built from TRBV20-1 and TRBJ1-1; maybe TRBD1 (6 bases). CDR1 and CDR2 from the germline V gene are DFQATT and SNEGSKA (reference sequence). The CDR3 runs to 15 residues. The ends were cut back, 6 bases at V and 5 bases at J, with 22 bases in the middle. DNA for the CDR3: TGCAGTGCACCGGAGGGGGGCGCTTTTCATACTGAAGCTTTCTTT. Translating it yields CSAPEGGAFHTEAFF.

This clonotype was observed a few times. The chain combines TRBV6-1 with TRBJ2-1; a possible D gene is TRBD2 (6 bases). V dropped 5 bases and J dropped 8 bases, with 16 bases sitting between them. Germline V gene data show CDR1 as MNHNS and CDR2 as SASEGT. This CDR3 is built from 14 residues. CDR3 nucleotide sequence: TGTGCCAGCAGTCCCACCGGGACTCTCTATGAGCAGTTCTTC. This codes for CASSPTGTLYEQFF.

This clonotype showed up just a few times. The chain is built from TRBV6-1 and TRBJ1-6; unclear D gene. The CDR3 is 13 residues long. V was clipped by 7 bases and J by 7 bases, with 11 bases between them. Germline CDR1 reads MNHNS; CDR2 reads SASEGT. CDR3 residues: CASNGSRNSPLHF. The CDR3 DNA reads as TGTGCCAGCAACGGCTCTCGCAATTCACCCCTCCACTTT.

This clonotype has only a few counts. The chain links TRBV4-1 to TRBJ2-7; 9 nucleotides match TRBD1. Trimming removed 4 bases from V and 4 bases from J; junction bases left unmatched: 8. The CDR3 has 15 residues. The germline CDR1 and CDR2 sequences are MGHRA and YSYEKL. CDR3 coding DNA: TGCGCCAGCAGCCGAGAGACAGGGGGGGTATACGAGCAGTACTTC. It encodes CASSRETGGVYEQYF.

At least ten counts were recorded for this clonotype. This chain joins TRBV28 and TRBJ2-7; the match to TRBD2 covers 7 bases. The germline V gene encodes CDR1 MDHEN and CDR2 SYDVKM. The CDR3 is 14 residues long. J gave up 1 base and V 6 bases, and 6 bases lay outside the gene matches. As DNA, the CDR3 is TGTGCCAGCAGGGCAGGGAGGGCTTCCTACGAGCAGTACTTC. Translating it yields CASRAGRASYEQYF. Supplemented by reference TRBV28 and TRBJ2-7, the full variable domain reads DVKVTQSSRYLVKRTGEKVFLECVQDMDHENMFWYRQDPGLGLRLIYFSYDVKMKEKGDIPEGYSVSREKKERFSLILESASTNQTSMYLCASRAGRASYEQYFGPGTRLTVT.